This T cell receptor (beta chain) was sequenced for a study of response to subunit inactivated influenza vaccine. As concerns this clonotype: The antigen remains unidentified.

Overall study results and limits: Only a handful of new T cells, the authors suggested, are recruited with each seasonal influenza vaccination.

TCRdb re-called the RT-PCR reads with MiXCR, one entry per CDR3 protein. The data contain a few hundred thousand distinct CDR3 sequences, 13% to 15% of them seen just once; the ten biggest clones take up approximately 10%. With 0 bases removed from V and 2 bases from J, the gap between germline ends came to 13 bases. The CDR3 loop spans 16 amino acids. Germline CDR1 and CDR2: SGHAT and FQNNGV. The material sequenced was PBMCs from blood, taken roughly 12 days after vaccination. The chain links TRBV11-2 to TRBJ2-5; D is ambiguous. This receptor was taken from a man between 45 and 60 years old who received an inactivated influenza vaccine. Here the CDR3 DNA reads TGTGCCAGCAGCTTAGACGAGGCAGCCCTACAAGAGACCCAGTACTTC. Residues: CASSLDEAALQETQYF.